These 28 T cell receptor beta chains were sequenced from one sample in a study of T-cell reconstitution after alpha-beta-depleted transplantation in children. Unique molecular identifiers were incorporated during preparation of the TCRbeta library. TCRdb fed the PCR reads into MiXCR, producing one record per CDR3 protein. The table has about 980,000 distinct CDR3 sequences, under 30% seen once. Sequences were derived from PBMCs, mostly from graft donor cells, sampled 360 days after TCRalphabeta/CD19-depleted stem cell transplant. Receptors originate from a boy in the first two years of life who had a stem cell transplant for SCID, so the T cells may come from the graft donor.

The chain couples TRBV5-5 to TRBJ2-3, with 8 bases identical to TRBD1. The germline V gene has CDR1 SGHKS and CDR2 YYEKEE (reference sequence). V shed 5 bases and J 1 base; nucleotides not matched to a gene: 6. The CDR3 runs to 15 residues. Written as DNA, the CDR3 is TGTGCCAGCAGACTGGACAGGGTAGGCACAGATACGCAGTATTTT. Its protein is CASRLDRVGTDTQYF. Combining the CDR3 with reference TRBV5-5 and TRBJ2-3 gives the whole variable domain DAGVTQSPTHLIKTRGQQVTLRCSPISGHKSVSWYQQVLGQGPQFIFQYYEKEERGRGNFPDRFSARQFPNYSSELNVNALLLGDSALYLCASRLDRVGTDTQYFGPGTRLTVL.

This clonotype was detected only a few times. V gene TRBV2 combines with J gene TRBJ1-5; tentatively, D is TRBD1 (5 bases). V was trimmed by 1 base and J by 3 bases, leaving 13 bases between them. Germline CDR1 SNHLY, CDR2 FYNNEI. The CDR3 covers 16 residues. DNA of the CDR3: TGTGCCAGCAGTGAAGAGGTTGGAGGGGTCAATCAGCCCCAGCATTTT. Protein product: CASSEEVGGVNQPQHF.

This clonotype showed up just a few times. This chain uses TRBV4-1 with TRBJ1-1, with 8 bases that match TRBD1. There are 14 residues in the CDR3. Germline CDR1 is MGHRA and CDR2 is YSYEKL. V was clipped by 5 bases and J by 4 bases; unmatched bases: 6. CDR3 loop: CASSVRQGLTEAFF. The CDR3 DNA sequence: TGCGCCAGCAGCGTCCGACAGGGGCTCACTGAAGCTTTCTTT.

The rearrangement uses TRBV30 and TRBJ2-3; perhaps TRBD1 as D (5 bases). This CDR3 spans 13 amino acids. V was clipped by 1 base and J by 8 bases, with 13 bases between them. Germline assignment: CDR1 GTSNPN and CDR2 SVGIG (reference sequence). The CDR3 DNA follows: TGTGCCTGGAGTGGGGGCCCGCGAGGTACGCAGTATTTT. It specifies CAWSGGPRGTQYF.

This clonotype was recorded at least ten times. The chain joins TRBV20-1 to TRBJ1-5; TRBD1 is a possible D gene (6 bases). The germline CDR1 and CDR2 sequences are DFQATT and SNEGSKA (reference sequence). Between the trimmed V and J ends, which lost 5 bases and 2 bases, there was a span of 16 bases. The CDR3 is 15 residues long. Written as DNA, the CDR3 is TGCAGTGCTTCCCGAGAGGGGGTGGGCAATCAGCCCCAGCATTTT. It translates to CSASREGVGNQPQHF.

The chain joins TRBV19 to TRBJ1-5; D gene unclear. Germline CDR1 LNHDA, CDR2 SQIVND (reference sequence). Trimming left V 7 bases short and J 6 bases short, with 16 bases between. The CDR3 totals 14 residues. The CDR3 sequence is CASTATEGFQPQHF. As DNA, the CDR3 is TGTGCCAGTACCGCCACGGAGGGCTTTCAGCCCCAGCATTTT. The full variable domain, its missing parts supplied by reference TRBV19 and TRBJ1-5, is DGGITQSPKYLFRKEGQNVTLSCEQNLNHDAMYWYRQDPGQGLRLIYYSQIVNDFQKGDIAEGYSVSREKKESFPLTVTSAQKNPTAFYLCASTATEGFQPQHFGDGTRLSIL.

This clonotype was seen a few times. The V call is TRBV7-3, the J call TRBJ2-7, with 12 bases aligning to TRBD2. Trimming at V came to 5 bases and at J to 7 bases, leaving 3 bases not matched to a gene. Germline V gene data show CDR1 as SGHTA and CDR2 as FQGTGA. The CDR3 contains 13 residues. The CDR3 sequence is CASSGLAGSEQYF. Written as DNA, the CDR3 is TGTGCCAGCAGCGGACTAGCGGGGAGTGAGCAGTACTTC.

This clonotype was seen more than once but under ten times. A much more abundant neighbour one base away suggests this may be a read error. The chain recombines TRBV12-3 or TRBV12-4 with TRBJ1-1, with D tentatively TRBD1 (5 bases). This CDR3 contains 13 residues. V lost 5 bases and J lost 1, with 8 bases in between. Here the CDR3 DNA reads TGTGCCAGCAGTCGGGACTGGAACACTGAAGCTTTCTTT. Protein: CASSRDWNTEAFF.

CDR3 sequence: CSVDLGHWDTQYF. CDR3 nucleotides: TGCAGCGTTGATCTGGGACATTGGGATACGCAGTATTTT. The chain has TRBV29-1 and TRBJ2-3; possibly TRBD1 for D (6 bases). This CDR3 contains 13 residues. The V and J ends lost 3 bases and 6 bases respectively, with 13 bases between them. Germline V lookup: CDR1 SQVTM, CDR2 ANQGSEA.

V usage is TRBV7-9 and J usage is TRBJ2-7; the D is unclear. CDR3 length: 16 residues. Germline CDR1 is SEHNR and CDR2 is FQNEAQ (reference sequence). Trimming shortened V by 8 bases and J by 0 bases, and 20 bases separated the two germline ends. CDR3 amino acids: CASSRQPTSFSYEQYF. The CDR3 DNA is TGTGCCAGCTCCCGTCAACCCACATCCTTCTCCTACGAGCAGTACTTC.

V usage is TRBV20-1 and J usage is TRBJ2-1; D is perhaps TRBD1 (6 bases). CDR1 and CDR2 from the germline V gene are DFQATT and SNEGSKA (reference sequence). Between the trimmed V and J ends, which lost 6 bases and 4 bases, there was a span of 10 bases. The CDR3 is 12 residues long. CDR3 coding DNA: TGCAGTGCCCCAGGGGTATACAATGAGCAGTTCTTC. This translates into CSAPGVYNEQFF.

The chain combines TRBV18 with TRBJ2-1; TRBD1 might be the D (5 bases). The CDR3 extends over 14 amino acids. Per germline, CDR1 KGHSH and CDR2 LQKENI. With 10 bases removed from V and 6 bases from J, the gap between germline ends came to 19 bases. The CDR3 reads CATLRVWGSNEQFF. Here the CDR3 DNA reads TGTGCCACCCTCAGGGTATGGGGCAGCAATGAGCAGTTCTTC.

V usage is TRBV9 and J usage is TRBJ2-5; weak D call: TRBD1 (7 bases). With 5 bases removed from V and 2 bases from J, the gap between germline ends came to 22 bases. This CDR3 is built from 17 residues. The germline CDR1 and CDR2 sequences are SGDLS and YYNGEE. The CDR3 spells CASSHGGRGAGQETQYF. Here the CDR3 DNA reads TGTGCCAGCAGTCACGGGGGCAGGGGGGCGGGACAAGAGACCCAGTACTTC. The complete variable domain, with remaining parts taken from reference TRBV9 and TRBJ2-5, reads DSGVTQTPKHLITATGQRVTLRCSPRSGDLSVYWYQQSLDQGLQFLIQYYNGEERAKGNILERFSAQQFPDLHSELNLSSLELGDSALYFCASSHGGRGAGQETQYFGPGTRLLVL.

As to this clonotype: Lacking the conserved final phenylalanine or tryptophan, this CDR3 likely reflects a read error. J is TRBJ1-6 and V is TRBV20-1, with 10 bases lining up with TRBD1. This CDR3 region has 15 residues. Germline V lookup: CDR1 DFQATT, CDR2 SNEGSKA (reference sequence). Unmatched junction bases numbered 3, after V lost 0 bases and J lost 7 bases. CDR3 DNA: TGCAGTGCTAGAGACCCGACAGGGGGCAATTCACCCCTCCACTGT. Translated, it gives CSARDPTGGNSPLHC.

The chain combines TRBV10-3 with TRBJ2-5; D is ambiguous. Trimming took 2 bases from V and 2 from J, leaving 6 bases between them. The CDR3 is made up of 13 amino acids. In germline, CDR1 is ENHRY, CDR2 SYGVKD. This chain's CDR3 is CAISEALQETQYF. The DNA of the CDR3 is TGTGCCATCAGTGAGGCCCTTCAAGAGACCCAGTACTTC.

This clonotype was recorded a few times. The genes are TRBV6-1 and TRBJ1-1; TRBD1 matches at 10 bases. The CDR3 consists of 15 residues. CDR1 is MNHNS and CDR2 is SASEGT in the germline V gene. V shed 5 bases and J 5 bases; nucleotides not matched to a gene: 8. The CDR3 spells CASSRTGGIKTEAFF. In DNA, the CDR3 is TGTGCCAGCAGTCGGACAGGGGGAATTAAGACTGAAGCTTTCTTT.

The V call is TRBV27, the J call TRBJ2-3; D gene ambiguous. The germline V and J ends were trimmed by 5 bases and 7 bases, with 13 bases remaining between them. Germline CDR1 and CDR2: MNHEY and SMNVEV (reference sequence). The CDR3 spans 13 residues. Here the CDR3 reads CASSRSARNTQYF. The CDR3 DNA sequence: TGTGCCAGCAGTCGGTCGGCCCGAAATACGCAGTATTTT.

This clonotype was observed a few times. J is TRBJ2-1 and V is TRBV20-1, with 7 bases identical to TRBD2. The J segment lost 4 bases and the V segment lost 3 bases, leaving 6 bases of the junction unmatched. The germline CDR1 and CDR2 sequences are DFQATT and SNEGSKA (reference sequence). The CDR3 loop spans 14 amino acids. The CDR3: CSASRDYSYNEQFF. DNA for the CDR3: TGCAGTGCTAGTCGGGACTACTCGTACAATGAGCAGTTCTTC.

V usage is TRBV20-1 and J usage is TRBJ2-7, with 7 bases fitting TRBD1. V trimming: 6 bases; J trimming: 3 bases; junction bases outside the gene matches: 17. CDR3 length: 16 amino acids. Germline loops: CDR1 DFQATT, CDR2 SNEGSKA (reference sequence). The CDR3 DNA reads as TGCAGTGCGAGTGGGACAGACAGTCCGTTCCGCTACGAGCAGTACTTC. Protein product: CSASGTDSPFRYEQYF.

In nucleotides, the CDR3 is TGTGCCAGCAGCCCGCCCTCTTCCAGGAGGGACTCCTCTGGAAACACCATATATTTT. Amino acids: CASSPPSSRRDSSGNTIYF. The chain couples TRBV28 to TRBJ1-3; a possible D gene is TRBD1 (5 bases). Looked up from germline, CDR1 is MDHEN and CDR2 is SYDVKM. Between the trimmed V and J ends, which lost 6 bases and 0 bases, there was a span of 24 bases. The CDR3 sequence is 19 residues long.

In this sample, this clonotype turned up a few times. V usage is TRBV5-1 and J usage is TRBJ2-1, with 7 bases that match TRBD1. Losses at the gene ends were 4 bases for V and 15 bases for J; bases not matched to a gene: 16. Looked up from germline, CDR1 is SGHRS and CDR2 is YFSETQ. This CDR3 comprises 14 residues. The CDR3 loop is CASSIAYTTQGVFF. DNA of the CDR3: TGCGCCAGCAGCATAGCGTACACCACCCAGGGGGTGTTCTTC.

The V and J genes are TRBV20-1 and TRBJ2-3; 7 bases agree with TRBD2. Losses at the gene ends were 3 bases for V and 2 bases for J; bases not matched to a gene: 8. Germline CDR1 DFQATT, CDR2 SNEGSKA (reference sequence). The CDR3 is 15 residues long. CDR3 DNA: TGCAGTGCTAGTCCGGCGGGGGACCCCACAGATACGCAGTATTTT. Protein sequence: CSASPAGDPTDTQYF.

This clonotype came up a few times. The J gene is TRBJ2-7, the V gene TRBV7-2; either TRBD1 or TRBD2 may fit D (7 bases each). V was clipped by 5 bases and J by 3 bases, with 17 bases between them. The CDR3 totals 15 residues. Per the germline V gene, CDR1 is SGHTA and CDR2 is FQGNSA. CDR3 region: CASSQGGKGFYEQYF. The CDR3 DNA sequence: TGTGCCAGCAGCCAGGGGGGGAAGGGATTCTACGAGCAGTACTTC.

The chain joins TRBV28 to TRBJ1-1; TRBD1 is a possible D gene (6 bases). The CDR3 sequence is 15 residues long. CDR1 and CDR2 from the germline V gene are MDHEN and SYDVKM. The V and J ends lost 5 bases and 1 base respectively, with 14 bases between them. CDR3 nucleotide sequence: TGTGCCAGCAGTCTGTACAGGGAAGGGAACACTGAAGCTTTCTTT. It translates to CASSLYREGNTEAFF.

V usage is TRBV20-1 and J usage is TRBJ2-1, with unresolved D. The CDR3 has 13 amino acids. With 3 bases removed from V and 8 bases from J, the gap between germline ends came to 14 bases. Germline CDR1 and CDR2: DFQATT and SNEGSKA (reference sequence). CDR3 region: CSARLGSLDEQFF. CDR3 in DNA: TGCAGTGCTAGGTTAGGAAGCCTCGATGAGCAGTTCTTC.

The chain links TRBV18 to TRBJ2-7; 9 nucleotides line up with TRBD1. The CDR3 loop spans 16 amino acids. The junction had 13 bases not matched to a gene; V was cut back by 3 bases and J by 7 bases. Germline V CDR1 and CDR2: KGHSH, LQKENI. The CDR3 DNA reads TGTGCCAGCTCACCTCCAACCGGGACAGGGAGTCGTGAGCAGTACTTC. This sequence encodes CASSPPTGTGSREQYF.

The V gene is TRBV4-1, the J gene TRBJ2-5; 12 nucleotides match TRBD2. Germline CDR1 is MGHRA and CDR2 is YSYEKL. J gave up 2 bases and V 3 bases, and 4 bases lay outside the gene matches. CDR3 length equals 16 residues. CDR3 sequence: CASSHPSGGAQETQYF. In nucleotides, the CDR3 is TGCGCCAGCAGCCATCCTAGCGGGGGGGCTCAAGAGACCCAGTACTTC.

The chain is built from TRBV18 and TRBJ1-1; D not resolved. Trimming took off 3 bases at V and 0 bases at J, with 14 bases between the two ends. The V gene's germline CDR1 is KGHSH and CDR2 LQKENI. CDR3 length equals 16 residues. CDR3 amino acids: CASSPSDRRLNTEAFF. The CDR3 DNA reads TGTGCCAGCTCACCCAGCGACCGACGCCTGAACACTGAAGCTTTCTTT. Drawing the rest from reference TRBV18 and TRBJ1-1, the complete variable domain is NAGVMQNPRHLVRRRGQEARLRCSPMKGHSHVYWYRQLPEEGLKFMVYLQKENIIDESGMPKERFSAEFPKEGPSILRIQQVVRGDSAAYFCASSPSDRRLNTEAFFGQGTRLTVV.